What follows are 28 T cell receptor beta chains derived from one specimen sequenced in a study of memory CD4+ T cells and cytomegalovirus serostatus. The assay was immunoSEQ multiplex PCR, and TCRdb's table has in-frame clones only and misses some. Among approximately 51,000 clones listed, approximately 74% were seen once. Single viable CD3+CD4+CD8-CD45RO+ cells were sorted as the memory CD4+ T cells. The sample taken for sequencing was memory CD4+ T cells from blood. Receptor source: an adult in good health and CMV-seropositive.

The gene calls are TRBV4-2 and TRBJ2-1; 9 bases agree with TRBD1. The germline CDR1 and CDR2 sequences are LGHNA and YNFKEQ. The length of the CDR3 is 15 residues. J was trimmed by 8 bases and V by 0 bases; bases with no gene match: 5. The CDR3 bases are TGTGCCAGCAGCCAAGAGGGGGACAGGGCGGATGAGCAGTTCTTC. This gives the protein CASSQEGDRADEQFF.

The V gene is TRBV2, the J gene TRBJ1-1; no firm D call. Trimming cost V 6 bases and J 4 bases, with 12 bases left between them. The CDR3 totals 13 residues. In germline, CDR1 is SNHLY, CDR2 FYNNEI. CDR3: CASRKFGGTEAFF. CDR3 in DNA: TGTGCCAGCAGAAAGTTCGGAGGCACTGAAGCTTTCTTT.

The chain links TRBV5-1 to TRBJ2-1; 7 bases line up with TRBD2. Germline V gives CDR1 SGHRS, CDR2 YFSETQ. This CDR3 comprises 17 residues. V gave up 3 bases and J gave up 9 bases; unmatched junction bases: 18. The CDR3 DNA reads TGCGCCAGCAGCTCACTCAGGTGGGGGGAGGGAATGGTTGAGCAGTTCTTC. It codes for CASSSLRWGEGMVEQFF. The entire variable domain, with the rest obtained from reference TRBV5-1 and TRBJ2-1, is as follows: KAGVTQTPRYLIKTRGQQVTLSCSPISGHRSVSWYQQTPGQGLQFLFEYFSETQRNKGNFPGRFSGRQFSNSRSEMNVSTLELGDSALYLCASSSLRWGEGMVEQFFGPGTRLTVL.

The V call is TRBV7-8, the J call TRBJ1-6; D ambiguous. CDR1 SGHVS and CDR2 FQNEAQ come from the germline V gene. Trimming shortened V by 2 bases and J by 6 bases, and 11 bases separated the two germline ends. CDR3 length equals 15 residues. The CDR3 sequence is CASSLRSSSNSPLHF. The CDR3 DNA follows: TGTGCCAGCAGCTTACGGTCCAGTTCTAATTCACCCCTCCACTTT.

The chain employs TRBV5-6 and TRBJ2-1; D is possibly TRBD1 (6 bases). V lost 3 bases and J lost 2, with 18 bases in between. Germline V gene sequence: CDR1 SGHDT, CDR2 YYEEEE. The CDR3 contains 17 residues. The CDR3, as DNA: TGTGCCAGCAGCTCCTACAGGGTCGACCCAACCTACAATGAGCAGTTCTTC. This codes for CASSSYRVDPTYNEQFF.

The chain is built from TRBV6-6 and TRBJ1-5, with 7 bases matching TRBD1. This CDR3 region has 14 residues. The junction had 4 bases not matched to a gene; V was cut back by 6 bases and J by 2 bases. The germline V gene has CDR1 MNHNY and CDR2 SVGAGI (reference sequence). The CDR3 here is CASRAGQGNQPQHF. CDR3 sequence (DNA): TGTGCCAGCAGGGCAGGACAGGGCAATCAGCCCCAGCATTTT.

This clone was counted a single time. This chain links TRBV6-1 with TRBJ2-1; a possible D gene is TRBD2 (6 bases). CDR1 is MNHNS and CDR2 is SASEGT in the germline V gene. V lost 6 bases, J lost 12 bases, and 18 bases lay in between. This CDR3 comprises 13 residues. CDR3 DNA: TGTGCCAGCAGGCAACTAACCGGGACTGCGCAGTTCTTC. Its protein product is CASRQLTGTAQFF.

This clone was counted between two and nine times. The chain carries TRBV5-1 and TRBJ1-1; possible D gene TRBD1, 5 bases. The CDR3 spans 15 residues. Trimming shortened V by 0 bases and J by 1 base, and 10 bases separated the two germline ends. Germline CDR1 and CDR2: SGHRS and YFSETQ. The CDR3 spells CASSLELGENTEAFF. In nucleotides, the CDR3 is TGCGCCAGCAGCTTGGAATTGGGGGAGAACACTGAAGCTTTCTTT.

This clone was detected once. The chain joins TRBV11-2 to TRBJ1-6, with 8 bases identical to TRBD1. V was pared by 5 bases and J by 6 bases, with 9 bases of the junction left unmatched. The CDR3 runs to 16 residues. Germline assignment: CDR1 SGHAT and CDR2 FQNNGV. Here the CDR3 DNA reads TGTGCCAGCAGCACCCAGGACAGGGAGTTTAATTCACCCCTCCACTTT. Its translation is CASSTQDREFNSPLHF.

The chain links TRBV28 to TRBJ2-7; no clear D gene. The CDR3 extends over 15 amino acids. Germline CDR1 MDHEN, CDR2 SYDVKM. The V end lost 5 bases, the J end lost 7 bases, and 21 bases lay between the germline ends. This CDR3 is CASSLPADLLGEQYF. The CDR3 DNA sequence: TGTGCCAGCAGTCTACCTGCCGATCTATTGGGGGAGCAGTACTTC.

This chain uses TRBV7-3 with TRBJ2-3, with a weak D call TRBD1 (6 bases). V gave up 1 base and J gave up 1 base, with 12 bases separating them. CDR1 SGHTA and CDR2 FQGTGA come from the germline V gene. The CDR3 runs 16 residues. The CDR3 DNA sequence: TGTGCCAGCAGCTTAAGTTCACAGGGTGGCACAGATACGCAGTATTTT. Amino acids: CASSLSSQGGTDTQYF.

The rearrangement links TRBV5-5 to TRBJ2-3, with D possibly being TRBD2 (5 bases). With 0 bases removed from V and 5 bases from J, the gap between germline ends came to 10 bases. This CDR3 has 14 amino acids. The germline V gene has CDR1 SGHKS and CDR2 YYEKEE (reference sequence). CDR3 nucleotide sequence: TGTGCCAGCAGCTTGGAACGGGGTCAAGATACGCAGTATTTT. Residues: CASSLERGQDTQYF. The full variable domain, rest sourced from reference TRBV5-5 and TRBJ2-3, is DAGVTQSPTHLIKTRGQQVTLRCSPISGHKSVSWYQQVLGQGPQFIFQYYEKEERGRGNFPDRFSARQFPNYSSELNVNALLLGDSALYLCASSLERGQDTQYFGPGTRLTVL.

The chain links TRBV6-1 to TRBJ1-4; D is unresolved. Germline V lookup: CDR1 MNHNS, CDR2 SASEGT. V was clipped by 4 bases and J by 8 bases, with 17 bases between them. The CDR3 has 15 amino acids. CDR3 residues: CASSVPAVSQEKLFF. CDR3 nucleotides: TGTGCCAGCAGTGTACCGGCAGTATCCCAGGAAAAACTGTTTTTT.

The V gene is TRBV11-2, the J gene TRBJ1-2; 8 nucleotides match TRBD1. Germline values: CDR1 SGHAT, CDR2 FQNNGV. J was trimmed by 5 bases and V by 2 bases; bases with no gene match: 4. The length of the CDR3 is 14 residues. The DNA for the CDR3 is TGTGCCAGCAGCTTATTCAGGGGGCGTTATGGCTACACCTTC. Protein sequence: CASSLFRGRYGYTF.

The chain links TRBV5-1 to TRBJ2-2; TRBD2 matches at 9 bases. The CDR3 runs 19 residues. Germline V gene sequence: CDR1 SGHRS, CDR2 YFSETQ. V was pared by 7 bases and J by 4 bases, with 20 bases of the junction left unmatched. CDR3 in DNA: TGCGCCAGCGCCGCAACGTTTTCTAGCGGGGCCCTGGGCACCGGGGAGCTGTTTTTT. This codes for CASAATFSSGALGTGELFF.

This clone was counted between two and nine times. The chain carries TRBV7-3 and TRBJ1-1; the D is unclear. The V gene's germline CDR1 is SGHTA and CDR2 FQGTGA. This CDR3 is built from 13 residues. Trimming pared 5 bases from V and 1 base from J, leaving 8 bases between. CDR3 bases: TGTGCCAGCAGCACGGACGGGAACACTGAAGCTTTCTTT. It translates to CASSTDGNTEAFF.

The rearrangement uses TRBV6-5 and TRBJ1-1, with TRBD1 matching over 8 bases. Losses at the gene ends were 4 bases for V and 6 bases for J; bases not matched to a gene: 7. The V gene's germline CDR1 is MNHEY and CDR2 SVGAGI. CDR3 length: 14 amino acids. The CDR3 sequence: CASSSPGGDSEAFF. The CDR3 bases are TGTGCCAGCAGTTCTCCAGGGGGCGATTCTGAAGCTTTCTTT.

The chain is built from TRBV11-2 and TRBJ1-2; D remains unclear. Trimming took off 1 base at V and 2 bases at J, with 5 bases between the two ends. Per germline, CDR1 SGHAT and CDR2 FQNNGV. The CDR3 sequence is 13 residues long. The CDR3 DNA reads as TGTGCCAGCAGCTTAGCGGTGAACTATGGCTACACCTTC. It encodes CASSLAVNYGYTF.

V usage is TRBV18 and J usage is TRBJ2-3, with 7 bases matching TRBD1. Germline lookup yields CDR1 KGHSH and CDR2 LQKENI. CDR3 length: 13 amino acids. Trimming cost V 5 bases and J 6 bases; bases outside gene matches: 5. The CDR3 here is CASSEKQGDTQYF. CDR3 nucleotide sequence: TGTGCCAGCTCAGAGAAACAGGGGGATACGCAGTATTTT.

In DNA form, the CDR3 reads TGCGCCAGCAGCGCTACGGGACAGTACTCTGGAAACACCATATATTTT. Amino acids: CASSATGQYSGNTIYF. The chain recombines TRBV5-1 with TRBJ1-3, with TRBD1 matching over 7 bases. This CDR3 has 16 amino acids. Trimming cost V 4 bases and J 0 bases; bases outside gene matches: 7. CDR1 is SGHRS, CDR2 YFSETQ, per germline. The full variable domain, in which reference TRBV5-1 and TRBJ1-3 provide the parts outside the CDR3, is KAGVTQTPRYLIKTRGQQVTLSCSPISGHRSVSWYQQTPGQGLQFLFEYFSETQRNKGNFPGRFSGRQFSNSRSEMNVSTLELGDSALYLCASSATGQYSGNTIYFGEGSWLTVV.

The genes are TRBV6-1 and TRBJ1-2; D perhaps matches TRBD1 (5 bases). CDR3 size: 16 residues. Per germline, CDR1 MNHNS and CDR2 SASEGT. V gave up 4 bases and J gave up 6 bases, with 21 bases separating them. DNA of the CDR3: TGTGCCAGCAGTGGATCGTTGCAGGGAGAGTTCAATGGCTACACCTTC. This translates into CASSGSLQGEFNGYTF.

The chain combines TRBV5-4 with TRBJ1-1; D remains ambiguous. CDR1 is SGHNT, CDR2 YYREEE, per germline (reference sequence). Between the trimmed V and J ends, which lost 0 bases and 2 bases, there was a span of 11 bases. CDR3 length: 15 amino acids. Written as DNA, the CDR3 is TGTGCCAGCAGCTTGGAAGCAACAGTAAACACTGAAGCTTTCTTT. Translated, it gives CASSLEATVNTEAFF.

V usage is TRBV7-9 and J usage is TRBJ2-2; D might be TRBD2 (6 bases). In germline, CDR1 is SEHNR, CDR2 FQNEAQ (reference sequence). This CDR3 has 15 residues. Deletions cut 2 bases from V and 4 bases from J, with 11 bases between. The CDR3 protein is CASSLRQGGTGELFF. Written as DNA, the CDR3 is TGTGCCAGCAGCTTAAGGCAGGGAGGCACCGGGGAGCTGTTTTTT.

This rearrangement joins TRBV6-1 to TRBJ1-3; no clear D gene. Between the trimmed V and J ends, which lost 3 bases and 1 base, there was a span of 4 bases. In germline, CDR1 is MNHNS, CDR2 SASEGT. CDR3 length equals 13 residues. CDR3 amino acids: CASSEGSGNTIYF. For the CDR3, the DNA is TGTGCCAGCAGTGAGGGTTCTGGAAACACCATATATTTT.

The rearrangement joins TRBV6-6 to TRBJ1-4; a weak D match, TRBD1 (6 bases). Germline V lookup: CDR1 MNHNY, CDR2 SVGAGI (reference sequence). The V and J ends lost 1 base and 6 bases respectively, with 15 bases between them. CDR3 length equals 16 residues. This chain's CDR3 is CASSYFPGGMDEKLFF. The CDR3 coding sequence is TGTGCCAGCAGTTACTTTCCCGGGGGCATGGATGAAAAACTGTTTTTT.

V gene TRBV6-5 combines with J gene TRBJ2-7; 9 bases are shared with TRBD1. The CDR3 consists of 14 residues. Per germline, CDR1 MNHEY and CDR2 SVGAGI. The junction had 7 bases not matched to a gene; V was cut back by 6 bases and J by 4 bases. The chain's CDR3 is CASSPGDRDYEQYF. The CDR3 region has the DNA TGTGCCAGCAGCCCCGGGGACAGGGATTACGAGCAGTACTTC.

This chain uses TRBV7-9 with TRBJ2-3; unclear D gene. The germline V gene has CDR1 SEHNR and CDR2 FQNEAQ (reference sequence). Trimming stripped 7 bases from V and 0 bases from J, with 8 bases between. The CDR3 contains 13 residues. Written as DNA, the CDR3 is TGTGCCAGCATTTCCTTTAGCACAGATACGCAGTATTTT. Its protein is CASISFSTDTQYF. The entire variable domain, with the rest obtained from reference TRBV7-9 and TRBJ2-3, is as follows: DTGVSQNPRHKITKRGQNVTFRCDPISEHNRLYWYRQTLGQGPEFLTYFQNEAQLEKSRLLSDRFSAERPKGSFSTLEIQRTEQGDSAMYLCASISFSTDTQYFGPGTRLTVL.

This sequence joins TRBV7-8 and TRBJ2-1, with D unresolved. This CDR3 comprises 14 residues. V dropped 2 bases and J dropped 6 bases, with 11 bases sitting between them. Germline V gene lookup returns CDR1 SGHVS and CDR2 FQNEAQ. The CDR3 loop is CASSLSDEVNEQFF. The CDR3 DNA is TGTGCCAGCAGCTTAAGTGACGAAGTCAATGAGCAGTTCTTC.